A selection of T cell receptor beta chains follows, all from one sample in a study of spatial heterogeneity in lung cancer. A single record per CDR3 protein comes from TCRdb applying MiXCR to the 5' RACE reads. The sample records more than 20,000 distinct CDR3 sequences, roughly 4.5% being singletons. This specimen was PBMCs, taken at surgery. These receptors were obtained from a male donor with early-stage non-small cell lung cancer. Both conserved end residues are part of each CDR3. The D gene is left open where the match is weak. Where a row states a size, it is once, few, many or the class of an expanded clone; other rows omit it.

>14|TRBJ1-5|many|-|TRBV27
CASSLLGSDQPQHF
TGTGCCAGCAGTTTATTGGGGTCGGACCAGCCCCAGCATTTT
>15|TRBJ1-6|many|-|TRBV7-2
CASSLWQNYNSPLHF
TGTGCCAGCAGCTTATGGCAGAACTATAATTCACCCCTCCACTTT
>14|TRBJ1-1|-|-|TRBV29-1
CSVKTELMNTEAFF
TGCAGCGTTAAGACAGAACTCATGAACACTGAAGCTTTCTTT
>17|TRBJ2-5|-|-|TRBV6-1
CASSVRVGSHGLETQYF
TGTGCCAGCAGTGTAAGGGTCGGCAGCCACGGGTTGGAGACCCAGTACTTC
>13|TRBJ2-1|many|-|TRBV5-1
CASSLVASREQFF
TGCGCCAGCAGCTTGGTCGCTAGCCGCGAGCAGTTCTTC
>16|TRBJ1-4|-|TRBD1|TRBV18
CASSPDRAPTNEKLFF
TGTGCCAGCTCACCAGACAGGGCGCCAACTAATGAAAAACTGTTTTTT
>14|TRBJ2-7|many|-|TRBV12-3/TRBV12-4
CASSFRDTSYEQYF
TGTGCCAGCAGTTTTCGGGACACCTCCTACGAGCAGTACTTC
>14|TRBJ2-7|many|TRBD1|TRBV5-1
CASSLGTATYEQYF
TGCGCCAGCAGCTTAGGGACAGCGACCTACGAGCAGTACTTC
>14|TRBJ1-5|few|-|TRBV20-1
CSAWDSRSNQPQHF
TGCAGTGCGTGGGACTCGAGGAGCAATCAGCCCCAGCATTTT
>15|TRBJ2-5|-|TRBD1|TRBV6-5
CASRQPGGTQETQYF
TGTGCCAGCAGGCAACCAGGGGGCACCCAAGAGACCCAGTACTTC
>15|TRBJ2-3|many|-|TRBV7-3
CASSSNGRTTDTQYF
TGTGCCAGCAGCTCGAACGGAAGAACCACAGATACGCAGTATTTT
>14|TRBJ2-5|many|-|TRBV18
CASSPPGTQETQYF
TGTGCCAGCTCACCGCCCGGTACTCAAGAGACCCAGTACTTC
>14|TRBJ2-2|many|TRBD2|TRBV12-3/TRBV12-4
CASSLREGTGELFF
TGTGCCAGCAGTTTACGGGAGGGCACCGGGGAGCTGTTTTTT
>15|TRBJ1-3|many|-|TRBV7-2
CASSLAGHSGNTIYF
TGTGCCAGCAGCTTGGCCGGGCACTCTGGAAACACCATATATTTT
>14|TRBJ2-7|-|-|TRBV5-1
CASSLEGPSYEQYF
TGCGCCAGCAGCTTGGAAGGACCATCCTACGAGCAGTACTTC
>14|TRBJ1-1|-|-|TRBV20-1
CSARDPTGNTEAFF
TGCAGTGCTAGAGATCCGACGGGGAACACTGAAGCTTTCTTT
>13|TRBJ1-5|many|TRBD1|TRBV18
CASSPSQTGLLHF
TGTGCCAGCTCACCTTCCCAGACAGGGCTTCTGCATTTT
>15|TRBJ1-6|many|-|TRBV7-2
CASSLDQGSNSPLHF
TGTGCCAGCAGCTTAGACCAGGGTTCTAATTCACCCCTCCACTTT
>12|TRBJ1-2|few|TRBD1|TRBV6-2/TRBV6-3
CASRTGGYGYTF
TGTGCCAGCAGGACAGGGGGCTATGGCTACACCTTC
>16|TRBJ2-1|-|TRBD2|TRBV13
CASSREGTSEYKEQFF
TGTGCCAGCAGCCGGGAAGGGACTAGCGAATACAAAGAGCAGTTCTTC
>13|TRBJ2-1|many|TRBD1|TRBV7-3
CASSLSGGNEQFF
TGTGCCAGCAGCTTATCAGGGGGCAATGAGCAGTTCTTC
>15|TRBJ2-3|many|TRBD2|TRBV2
CASSEDGGRADTQYF
TGTGCCAGCAGTGAAGACGGGGGGAGGGCAGATACGCAGTATTTT
>15|TRBJ2-1|-|-|TRBV7-9
CASKPRSGARNEQFF
TGTGCCAGCAAACCCCGATCCGGCGCCCGTAATGAGCAGTTCTTC
>12|TRBJ2-3|many|-|TRBV20-1
CSARGRGTQKYF
TGCAGTGCTAGAGGCCGCGGGACACAAAAGTATTTT
>10|TRBJ2-3|many|-|TRBV20-1
CSATYNTQYF
TGCAGTGCTACCTACAATACGCAGTATTTT
>17|TRBJ2-3|many|-|TRBV7-9
CASSPPFTGASTDTQYF
TGTGCCAGCAGCCCCCCATTCACAGGAGCTAGCACAGATACGCAGTATTTT
>13|TRBJ1-2|few|TRBD1|TRBV11-2
CASSSQGRYGYTF
TGTGCCAGCAGCTCACAGGGGCGCTATGGCTACACCTTC
>16|TRBJ1-1|few|-|TRBV20-1
CSATRSLGGRHTEAFF
TGCAGTGCTACCCGCTCATTGGGAGGGCGGCACACTGAAGCTTTCTTT
>15|TRBJ2-3|-|-|TRBV21-1
CASTPTSGRTDTQYF
TGTGCCAGCACCCCGACTAGCGGGAGGACAGATACGCAGTATTTT
>15|TRBJ2-3|many|TRBD2|TRBV6-5
CASSLSSGSRDTQYF
TGTGCCAGCAGTTTATCTAGCGGGAGCAGGGATACGCAGTATTTT
>13|TRBJ1-5|many|-|TRBV30
CAWSGGPNQPQHF
TGTGCCTGGAGTGGCGGCCCCAATCAGCCCCAGCATTTT
>15|TRBJ1-4|few|-|TRBV7-2
CASSFNYGDNEKLFF
TGTGCCAGCAGCTTTAATTACGGTGATAATGAAAAACTGTTTTTT
>17|TRBJ2-3|many|TRBD2|TRBV7-3
CASSIGLAGGPTDTQYF
TGTGCCAGCAGCATCGGACTAGCGGGGGGACCTACAGATACGCAGTATTTT
>14|TRBJ1-6|many|-|TRBV12-3/TRBV12-4
CASAGQIYNSPLHF
TGTGCCAGCGCCGGACAAATCTATAATTCACCCCTCCACTTT
>15|TRBJ2-3|many|-|TRBV5-1
CASSFQGASTDTQYF
TGCGCCAGCAGCTTCCAGGGCGCTAGCACAGATACGCAGTATTTT
>12|TRBJ2-7|-|-|TRBV20-1
CSARDGTYEQYF
TGCAGTGCTAGGGACGGAACTTACGAGCAGTACTTC
>13|TRBJ1-5|many|-|TRBV27
CASRPGRLQPQHF
TGTGCCAGCAGACCCGGACGTCTTCAGCCCCAGCATTTT
>12|TRBJ2-3|-|-|TRBV24-1
CATSGATDTQYF
TGTGCCACCAGTGGGGCCACAGATACGCAGTATTTT
>14|TRBJ2-2|many|-|TRBV3-1
CASRGTGFTGELFF
TGTGCCAGCCGAGGAACAGGGTTCACCGGGGAGCTGTTTTTT
>16|TRBJ2-5|many|-|TRBV7-9
CASSPLRSRDQETQYF
TGTGCCAGCAGCCCTCTAAGGTCCAGGGACCAAGAGACCCAGTACTTC
>14|TRBJ1-3|many|-|TRBV6-2/TRBV6-3
CASSYGSSGNTIYF
TGTGCCAGCAGTTACGGGTCTTCTGGAAACACCATATATTTT